These T cell receptor beta chains were read from a single sample in a study of blood T cells in healthy people across ages. TCRdb fed the 5' RACE reads into MiXCR, producing one record per CDR3 protein. The sample lists around 1,000,000 distinct CDR3 sequences, less than 25% occurring once. The data also belong to a second study, concerning T cells of mothers and their children.

The sequencing sample was made of blood. The receptors originated from a girl aged 2 to 9 in good health. Each CDR3 is given with its conserved first and last residue. The D gene is left open where the match is weak. Clone size is stated in some rows and not others, as once, few, many or a class when expanded.

d_call	j_call	v_call	clone_size	cdr3_nt	cdr3_aa
-	TRBJ2-3	TRBV6-6	few	TGTGCCAGCACCTACCTCATGGCAGATACGCAGTATTTT	CASTYLMADTQYF
-	TRBJ2-7	TRBV4-3	-	TGCGCCAGCAGCCAAGATAGTGGGGCCCACCAGTACTTC	CASSQDSGAHQYF
-	TRBJ2-1	TRBV7-3	-	TGTGCCAGCAGCTCGTCTAGCAGCCCCTTCTACAATGAGCAGTTCTTC	CASSSSSSPFYNEQFF
-	TRBJ1-1	TRBV5-1	-	TGCGCCAGCATGTATGGGTGGAACACTGAAGCTTTCTTT	CASMYGWNTEAFF
TRBD2	TRBJ2-4	TRBV20-1	-	TGCAGTGCTAGACCTAGCGGGGCAGGCATTCAGTACTTC	CSARPSGAGIQYF
TRBD2	TRBJ2-3	TRBV11-2	-	TGTGCCAGCAGCTTAGAGCGAGCGGGAGTTGCAGATACGCAGTATTTT	CASSLERAGVADTQYF
-	TRBJ2-5	TRBV5-1	-	TGCGCCAGCAGCCCTCCCCTAGGACAGCAAGAGACCCAGTACTTC	CASSPPLGQQETQYF
-	TRBJ1-4	TRBV27	few	TGTGCCAGCAGTCCCCCGGGCGGGGGAACTAATGAAAAACTGTTTTTT	CASSPPGGGTNEKLFF
-	TRBJ2-1	TRBV29-1	-	TGCAGCGTAGCCAGGTACACAGGGAACAATGAGCAGTTCTTC	CSVARYTGNNEQFF
TRBD1	TRBJ1-1	TRBV12-3/TRBV12-4	-	TGTGCCAGCAGTTTAGCGCACAGGGGGACTGAAGCTTTCTTT	CASSLAHRGTEAFF
-	TRBJ2-1	TRBV13	-	TGTGCCAGCAGCTTAGGGCCTAGCTCCTACAAAGAGCAGTTCTTC	CASSLGPSSYKEQFF
-	TRBJ2-5	TRBV7-8	few	TGTGCCAGCAGCTCAAATTATCAAGAGACCCAGTACTTC	CASSSNYQETQYF
-	TRBJ2-1	TRBV7-9	few	TGTGCCAGCAGCTTAGGACTAGGGAAGGTGAATGAGCAGTTCTTC	CASSLGLGKVNEQFF
TRBD1	TRBJ2-3	TRBV6-5	-	TGTGCCAGCAGTTACCGGGACAGGGGAATAGGCACAGATACGCAGTATTTT	CASSYRDRGIGTDTQYF
-	TRBJ1-2	TRBV7-3	-	TGTGCCAGCAGCTTAACGGAGGGGGGCAGCTATGGCTACACCTTC	CASSLTEGGSYGYTF
TRBD2	TRBJ2-1	TRBV10-3	-	TGTGCCGGGGGGGTCTCCTACAATGAGCAGTTCTTC	CAGGVSYNEQFF
TRBD1	TRBJ2-4	TRBV27	-	TGTGCCAGCAGTTTATCGACCCGGACAGGGGTGGGCATTCAGTACTTC	CASSLSTRTGVGIQYF
-	TRBJ2-7	TRBV20-1	few	TGCAGTGCTCAGGACACCTTAACCTACGAGCAGTACTTC	CSAQDTLTYEQYF
TRBD2	TRBJ2-1	TRBV24-1	-	TGTGCCACCAGTCCGCCTAGCGGCAATGAGCAGTTCTTC	CATSPPSGNEQFF
-	TRBJ2-1	TRBV7-7	-	TGTGCTAGCAGCCCGAATGGGGCCCCCTTGGATGAGCAGTTCTTC	CASSPNGAPLDEQFF
-	TRBJ2-5	TRBV6-5	few	TGTGCCAGCAGTCCTGGACCAGAGGGGGGGACCCAGTACTTC	CASSPGPEGGTQYF
TRBD2	TRBJ2-1	TRBV12-3/TRBV12-4	-	TGTGCCAGCAGTCCGATGGGGGGGGTCTACAATGAGCAGTTCTTC	CASSPMGGVYNEQFF
-	TRBJ1-5	TRBV4-1	-	TGCGCCAGCAGCCAAGAAGGCAGCAATCAGCCCCAGCATTTT	CASSQEGSNQPQHF
-	TRBJ1-5	TRBV29-1	few	TGCAGCGTTGCGGGGCTGGGCCTCAATCAGCCCCAGCATTTT	CSVAGLGLNQPQHF
-	TRBJ2-2	TRBV29-1	few	TGCAGCGTTGGGACCATGACCGGGGAGCTGTTTTTT	CSVGTMTGELFF
-	TRBJ1-4	TRBV29-1	-	TGCAGCGTTGTTGGTCCAACTAATGAAAAACTGTTTTTT	CSVVGPTNEKLFF
-	TRBJ2-3	TRBV6-6	few	TGTGCCAGCAGTTCCCAACCCCGTAGAGGCCCTGAGTGGTCCACAGATACGCAGTATTTT	CASSSQPRRGPEWSTDTQYF
TRBD2	TRBJ2-7	TRBV12-3/TRBV12-4	few	TGTGCCAGCTCCTGGGGGGGACCCCATGGGGAGCAGTACTTC	CASSWGGPHGEQYF
-	TRBJ1-1	TRBV28	-	TGTGCCAGCAGTACCCGCGGCAGGGAAGCTTTCTTT	CASSTRGREAFF
-	TRBJ1-2	TRBV25-1	few	TGTGCCAGCAGTGGGACATCGGGCGCGGAGGGCTACACCTTC	CASSGTSGAEGYTF
-	TRBJ2-3	TRBV20-1	-	-	CSASTGLALETQYFGPDTQYF
-	TRBJ1-3	TRBV20-1	few	TGCAGTGCTGCACGCCGCCAGGGATACTCTGGAAACACCATATATTTT	CSAARRQGYSGNTIYF
-	TRBJ2-7	TRBV7-2	few	TGTGCCAGCAGCACTCAGACAGGTACCGATTACGAGCAGTACTTC	CASSTQTGTDYEQYF